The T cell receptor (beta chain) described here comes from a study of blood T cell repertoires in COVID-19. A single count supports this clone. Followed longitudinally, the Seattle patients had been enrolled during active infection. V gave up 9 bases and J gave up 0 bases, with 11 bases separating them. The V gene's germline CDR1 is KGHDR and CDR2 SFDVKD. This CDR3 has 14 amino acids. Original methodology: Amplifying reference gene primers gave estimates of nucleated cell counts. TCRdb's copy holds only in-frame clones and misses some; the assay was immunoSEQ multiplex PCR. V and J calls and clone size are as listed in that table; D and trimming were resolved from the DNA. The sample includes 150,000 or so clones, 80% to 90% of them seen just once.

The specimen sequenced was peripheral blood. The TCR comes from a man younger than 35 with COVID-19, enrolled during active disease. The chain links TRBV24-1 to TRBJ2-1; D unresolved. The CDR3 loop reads CATSKSGSYNEQFF. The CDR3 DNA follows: TGTGCCACCTCGAAATCGGGCTCCTACAATGAGCAGTTCTTC.